This T cell receptor (beta chain) was obtained from a study of blood T cell repertoires in COVID-19. The overall study: The study drew acute and convalescent COVID-19 samples from the United States, Italy and Spain. T cells, B-cell-depleted T cells, or PBMCs supplied cDNA or gDNA.

Methods used by the authors: Cell counts per sample came from amplifying reference gene primers. The assay was immunoSEQ multiplex PCR, and TCRdb's table has in-frame clones only and misses some. V, J and clone size were drawn from that table, and D and trimming were deduced from the DNA. The sample has fewer than 300,000 clones; under 90% are singletons. V gave up 10 bases and J gave up 7 bases, with 17 bases separating them. The CDR3 loop spans 13 amino acids. Germline CDR1 and CDR2: MNHEY and SVGAGI. The chain joins TRBV6-5 to TRBJ1-5; D is unresolved. The specimen sequenced was peripheral blood. This sequence originates from a woman aged 55-75 years with active or convalescent COVID-19. The CDR3: CATFPGLRQPQHF. The CDR3 coding sequence is TGTGCCACCTTTCCGGGGTTAAGACAGCCCCAGCATTTT.